The sequence of this T cell receptor beta chain was determined in a study of technical replicates of blood from a few donors. TCRdb keeps only in-frame clones here, not all; method: immunoSEQ multiplex PCR. The top ten clones hold 4.5% to 5% of a sample with some 70,000 clones, just over 90% of them seen once. Deletions cut 3 bases from V and 1 base from J, with 3 bases between. This CDR3 has 12 amino acids. The V gene's germline CDR1 is KGHSH and CDR2 LQKENI. The sequenced material came from PBMCs. The chain is built from TRBV18 and TRBJ1-1; D remains ambiguous. The sequence came from a human donor in good health. Some clones in this sample may be carry-over from other donors' samples. The CDR3 here is CASSPQNTEAFF. In DNA, the CDR3 is TGTGCCAGCTCACCCCAGAACACTGAAGCTTTCTTT.